The clone carrying this T cell receptor beta chain has a count of ten or more. Its antigen is currently unknown. The CDR3 loop spans 18 amino acids. CDR1 and CDR2 from the germline V gene are DFQATT and SNEGSKA (reference sequence). J gave up 1 base and V 0 bases, and 3 bases lay outside the gene matches. Each ophthalmopathy patient scored at least 3 on the Clinical Activity Score and at least 4 on NOSPECS grade, with duration under 3 months. Exclusions: uncontrolled infection, other autoimmune disease, pregnancy, lactation. Each diagnosis drew on symptoms, thyroxine, TRAb, thyroid ultrasound and orbital computed tomography findings. RNA transcripts were the template for amplifying TCR beta CDR3 regions. In the first-round RT-PCR of the TCR CDR3, the HTBI primer set was used. TCRdb analysed the multiplex PCR reads with MiXCR anew, one entry per CDR3 protein. The table records about 500,000 distinct CDR3 sequences, about 16% of them present only once.

The record originates from a study of T cells in Graves' hyperthyroidism and ophthalmopathy. General study findings and limits: Most clonotypes that expanded in the thyroid above 0.001 also showed up in blood.

The receptor's source is a woman in her twenties or thirties with Graves' ophthalmopathy. The gene calls are TRBV20-1 and TRBJ2-2, with 15 nucleotides matching TRBD2. What was sequenced was blood. The CDR3 loop is CSARESGLAGGNTGELFF. The CDR3 coding sequence is TGCAGTGCTAGAGAGTCGGGACTAGCGGGAGGGAACACCGGGGAGCTGTTTTTT.